Sequencing of this T cell receptor beta chain was carried out in a study of T cells after yellow fever vaccination. For the study at large: SMART-Seq v4 Ultra Low Input served to prepare low-cell-number fractions. Study-level results: Clonotype sharing between CD4 and CD8 compartments was small.

This clonotype occurred many times. Its antigen is not known. Universal primer sites and UMIs were introduced during 5'RACE template-switching synthesis of TCR cDNA. MiXCR, run by TCRdb on the 5' RACE reads, gives a single entry per CDR3 protein. In the table there are under 250,000 distinct CDR3 sequences, 3.2% of which are singletons. The specimen was CD4+ T cells sorted from PBMCs, collected 10 days after the yellow fever booster vaccination. This clonotype was sampled from a man aged 18 to 35 who received the YFV17D yellow fever vaccine.

CDR3 amino acids: CASSEGEVAGLYEQYF. The CDR3 nucleotides are TGTGCCAGCAGCGAGGGTGAAGTAGCGGGACTTTACGAGCAGTACTTC. The chain links TRBV7-2 to TRBJ2-7, with 8 nucleotides matching TRBD2. Trimming removed 5 bases from V and 4 bases from J; junction bases left unmatched: 13. The germline gives CDR1 SGHTA, CDR2 FQGNSA. CDR3 length: 16 residues.